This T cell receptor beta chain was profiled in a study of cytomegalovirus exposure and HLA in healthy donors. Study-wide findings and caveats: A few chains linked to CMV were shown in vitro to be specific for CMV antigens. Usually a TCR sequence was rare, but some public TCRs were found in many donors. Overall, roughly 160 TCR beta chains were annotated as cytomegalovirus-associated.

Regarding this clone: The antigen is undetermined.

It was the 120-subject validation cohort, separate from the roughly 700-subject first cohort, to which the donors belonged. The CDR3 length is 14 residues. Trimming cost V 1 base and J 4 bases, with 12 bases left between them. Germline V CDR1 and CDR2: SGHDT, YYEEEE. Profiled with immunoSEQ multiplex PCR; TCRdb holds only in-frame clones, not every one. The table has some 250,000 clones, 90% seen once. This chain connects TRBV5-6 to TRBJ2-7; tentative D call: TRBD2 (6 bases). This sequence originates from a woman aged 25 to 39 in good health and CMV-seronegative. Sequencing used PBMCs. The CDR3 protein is CASSLTSNRYEQYF. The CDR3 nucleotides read TGTGCCAGCAGCTTGACTAGCAACCGTTACGAGCAGTACTTC.